This record concerns one T cell receptor (beta chain) sequence. The antigen remains undetermined. This entry is derived from a study of cytotoxic CD8 clonotypes in ibrutinib-treated CLL. Overall study context: Median treatment time before response sampling was approximately twelve months, range 6 to 36.

V gave up 0 bases and J gave up 3 bases, with 6 bases separating them. This CDR3 contains 14 residues. Germline V gene lookup returns CDR1 SGHTA and CDR2 FQGNSA. Data came from immunoSEQ multiplex PCR; TCRdb stores just in-frame clones and leaves some out. The sample has about 150,000 clones; roughly three quarters are singletons. Broader study findings: Under therapy, public clonotypes either contracted or stayed stable, and they were uncommon. Rising at ibrutinib response, clonality subsequently fell back toward baseline at progression.

The J gene is TRBJ2-1, the V gene TRBV7-2, with unresolved D. Sequences were derived from PBMCs, sampled after 24 months of ibrutinib treatment. The TCR sequence derives from a human donor with chronic lymphocytic leukemia. The CDR3 loop reads CASSLAGNYNEQFF. Here the CDR3 DNA reads TGTGCCAGCAGCTTAGCAGGGAACTACAATGAGCAGTTCTTC.